The present TCR beta chain was sequenced within a study of monozygotic twins with inflammatory bowel disease. General study results and limits: Among IBD patients, fewer clonotypes were shared with others than among healthy twins, especially with disease activity. Limited statistical power may explain no repertoire similarity difference between concordant and discordant twins.

TCRdb reprocessed the 5' RACE reads, keeping one entry per CDR3 protein, no DNA. The listing contains 140,000 to 150,000 distinct CDR3 sequences. Without any T cell sorting, total RNA was isolated from whole blood. Looked up from germline, CDR1 is SEHNR and CDR2 is FQNEAQ (reference sequence). The CDR3 is 16 residues long. Comment on this clonotype: Its cognate antigen is unknown.

The genes are TRBV7-9 and TRBJ2-7. The TCR was taken from a human donor with ulcerative colitis or Crohn's disease, or a healthy co-twin of an affected twin (not recorded which). Material: blood. The CDR3 loop reads CASTIETHLGSYEQYF.